The 10 T cell receptor beta chains below come from one sample, sequenced in a study of T-cell reconstitution after alpha-beta-depleted transplantation in children. Using unique molecular identifiers, the investigators prepared the TCRbeta library. TCRdb re-derived calls from the PCR reads in MiXCR, one entry per CDR3 protein. Among about 160,000 distinct CDR3 sequences listed, 11% were seen once. The sequencing here drew on PBMCs, taken before TCRalphabeta/CD19-depleted stem cell transplant. Receptors originate from a boy aged 2-15 years with acute myeloid leukemia, due to receive a stem cell transplant.

This clonotype was recorded at least ten times. Here the CDR3 reads CASSVDPSPGANGYTF. Written as DNA, the CDR3 is TGTGCCAGCAGCGTAGATCCCTCTCCAGGGGCTAATGGCTACACCTTC. The chain recombines TRBV9 with TRBJ1-2; D possibly corresponds to TRBD1 (6 bases). Germline V lookup: CDR1 SGDLS, CDR2 YYNGEE. V was cut by 0 bases and J by 6 bases, with 18 bases left in between. The CDR3 totals 16 residues. Combining the CDR3 with reference TRBV9 and TRBJ1-2 gives the whole variable domain DSGVTQTPKHLITATGQRVTLRCSPRSGDLSVYWYQQSLDQGLQFLIQYYNGEERAKGNILERFSAQQFPDLHSELNLSSLELGDSALYFCASSVDPSPGANGYTFGSGTRLTVV.

At least ten counts were recorded for this clonotype. The rearrangement joins TRBV29-1 to TRBJ2-5; maybe TRBD2 (7 bases). In germline, CDR1 is SQVTM, CDR2 ANQGSEA. Trimming cost V 7 bases and J 4 bases, with 13 bases left between them. The CDR3 runs 12 residues. CDR3 amino acids: CSGLGGGETQYF. CDR3 in DNA: TGCAGCGGCCTAGGGGGGGGAGAGACCCAGTACTTC. The complete variable domain, with remaining parts taken from reference TRBV29-1 and TRBJ2-5, reads SAVISQKPSRDICQRGTSLTIQCQVDSQVTMMFWYRQQPGQSLTLIATANQGSEATYESGFVIDKFPISRPNLTFSTLTVSNMSPEDSSIYLCSGLGGGETQYFGPGTRLLVL.

This clonotype was recorded many times. This chain links TRBV20-1 with TRBJ2-7; D unresolved. The V gene's germline CDR1 is DFQATT and CDR2 SNEGSKA (reference sequence). Between the trimmed V and J ends, which lost 0 bases and 2 bases, there was a span of 8 bases. The CDR3 runs 13 residues. This chain's CDR3 is CSARELGTYEQYF. CDR3 coding DNA: TGCAGTGCTAGAGAATTAGGTACCTACGAGCAGTACTTC.

This clonotype was found many times. The chain combines TRBV7-6 with TRBJ2-2; TRBD2 matches at 14 bases. The CDR3 contains 16 residues. Germline CDR1 and CDR2: SGHVS and FNYEAQ. Unmatched junction bases numbered 4, after V lost 4 bases and J lost 6 bases. CDR3 region: CASSWGLAGVAGELFF. The CDR3 DNA is TGTGCCAGCAGCTGGGGACTAGCGGGAGTGGCCGGGGAGCTGTTTTTT.

In its sample, this clonotype was seen many times. The V and J genes are TRBV5-1 and TRBJ1-1; a weak D match, TRBD1 (5 bases). The CDR3 runs 15 residues. V lost 1 base and J 1 base, leaving 11 bases between the germline ends. Germline lookup yields CDR1 SGHRS and CDR2 YFSETQ. Here the CDR3 DNA reads TGCGCCAGCAGCTTGAAAGGGGATAAGAACACTGAAGCTTTCTTT. Amino acids: CASSLKGDKNTEAFF. Full variable domain (outside the CDR3, taken from reference TRBV5-1 and TRBJ1-1): KAGVTQTPRYLIKTRGQQVTLSCSPISGHRSVSWYQQTPGQGLQFLFEYFSETQRNKGNFPGRFSGRQFSNSRSEMNVSTLELGDSALYLCASSLKGDKNTEAFFGQGTRLTVV.

This clonotype came up many times. V gene TRBV20-1 combines with J gene TRBJ2-5; no reliable D call. The CDR3 is 12 amino acids. V lost 7 bases and J lost 2, with 11 bases in between. Germline CDR1 DFQATT, CDR2 SNEGSKA (reference sequence). DNA for the CDR3: TGCAGTGTAATCCGCGGTCAAGAGACCCAGTACTTC. Its protein product is CSVIRGQETQYF.

This clonotype appeared many times. The chain carries TRBV6-5 and TRBJ2-7; TRBD1 matches at 7 bases. Losses at the gene ends were 5 bases for V and 2 bases for J; bases not matched to a gene: 3. Germline values: CDR1 MNHEY, CDR2 SVGAGI. This CDR3 spans 13 amino acids. The CDR3 DNA reads as TGTGCCAGCAGTCGACAGGGACCCTACGAGCAGTACTTC. As protein: CASSRQGPYEQYF.

V gene TRBV3-1 combines with J gene TRBJ2-5, with D possibly being TRBD2 (5 bases). The CDR3 runs 15 residues. V shed 3 bases and J shed 2 bases, with 13 bases lying between them. Germline V CDR1 and CDR2: LGHDT, YNNKEL (reference sequence). The DNA for the CDR3 is TGTGCCAGCAGCCAGGACGGACCGGGACAAGAGACCCAGTACTTC. Its protein is CASSQDGPGQETQYF.

This clonotype was seen at least ten times. The CDR3, as DNA: TGCGCCAGCAGCTTCTCCGGCCCCTACAATGAGCAGTTCTTC. Its translation is CASSFSGPYNEQFF. The J gene is TRBJ2-1, the V gene TRBV5-1; no firm D call. The V gene's germline CDR1 is SGHRS and CDR2 YFSETQ. V was cut by 2 bases and J by 2 bases, with 8 bases left in between. This CDR3 is 14 amino acids long.

This clonotype has a count of ten or more. V gene TRBV7-9 combines with J gene TRBJ2-1, with D possibly matching TRBD1 (6 bases). The CDR3 length is 13 residues. Germline CDR1 is SEHNR and CDR2 is FQNEAQ (reference sequence). V lost 2 bases, J lost 9 bases, and 11 bases lay in between. CDR3 bases: TGTGCCAGCAGCTTAAATCTAGGGGGTGAGCAGTTCTTC. Its protein product is CASSLNLGGEQFF.